This T cell receptor (beta chain) is from a study of T cell changes during pregnancy in multiple sclerosis. This CDR3 is built from 15 residues. Germline CDR1 LGHNA, CDR2 YSLEER. V was clipped by 5 bases and J by 3 bases, with 16 bases between them. Generated by immunoSEQ multiplex PCR, the TCRdb table keeps only in-frame clones and is missing some. The sample holds 70,000 to 95,000 clones, over 85% seen once. Specimen: peripheral blood, collected in the second trimester of pregnancy. The receptor was derived from a female donor in good health, enrolled as a control in a pregnancy study. This sequence joins TRBV4-3 and TRBJ1-1, with a tentative D call TRBD1 (5 bases). The CDR3 coding sequence is TGCGCCAGCAGCTTTAGTAGGGGAGGGCACACTGAAGCTTTCTTT. Its translation is CASSFSRGGHTEAFF.